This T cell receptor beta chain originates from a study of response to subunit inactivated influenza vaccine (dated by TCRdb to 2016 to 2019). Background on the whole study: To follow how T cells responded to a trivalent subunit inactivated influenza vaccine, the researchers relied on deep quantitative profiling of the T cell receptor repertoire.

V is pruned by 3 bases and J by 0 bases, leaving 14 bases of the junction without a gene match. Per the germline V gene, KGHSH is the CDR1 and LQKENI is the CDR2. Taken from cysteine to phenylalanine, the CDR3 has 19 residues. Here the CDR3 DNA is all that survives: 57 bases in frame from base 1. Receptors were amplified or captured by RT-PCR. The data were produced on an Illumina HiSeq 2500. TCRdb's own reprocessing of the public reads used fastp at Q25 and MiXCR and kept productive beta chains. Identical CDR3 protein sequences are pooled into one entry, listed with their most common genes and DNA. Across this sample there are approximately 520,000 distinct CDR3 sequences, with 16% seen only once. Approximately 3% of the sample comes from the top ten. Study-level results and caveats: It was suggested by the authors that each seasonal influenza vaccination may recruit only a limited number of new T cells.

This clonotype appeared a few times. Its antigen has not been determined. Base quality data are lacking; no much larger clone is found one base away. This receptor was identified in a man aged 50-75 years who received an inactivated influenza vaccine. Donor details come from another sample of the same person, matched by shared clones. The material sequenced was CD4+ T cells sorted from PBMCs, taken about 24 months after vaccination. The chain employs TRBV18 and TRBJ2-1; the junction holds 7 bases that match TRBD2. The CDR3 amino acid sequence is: CASSPRVSSGRSSYNEQFF. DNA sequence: TGTGCCAGCTCACCCAGAGTCTCTAGCGGCCGTAGCTCCTACAATGAGCAGTTCTTC. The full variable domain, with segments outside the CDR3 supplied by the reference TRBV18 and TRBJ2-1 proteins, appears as NAGVMQNPRHLVRRRGQEARLRCSPMKGHSHVYWYRQLPEEGLKFMVYLQKENIIDESGMPKERFSAEFPKEGPSILRIQQVVRGDSAAYFCASSPRVSSGRSSYNEQFFGPGTRLTVL.